A single TCR beta chain is shown here with its context. Antigen specificity is unknown. These data are taken from a study of cytomegalovirus exposure and HLA in healthy donors. The PCR contained 60 Vbeta and 13 Jbeta primers. Repertoires were generated with immunoSEQ multiplex PCR, while TCRdb's copy carries only in-frame clones and drops some. The sample yields 74,000 or so clones, about 71% seen once. Germline V gene lookup returns CDR1 PRHDT and CDR2 FYEKMQ (reference sequence). This CDR3 region has 15 residues. Trimming stripped 0 bases from V and 6 bases from J, with 15 bases between. Study conclusions and caveats: The study put roughly 160 TCR beta chains on its list as cytomegalovirus-associated.

The sequenced sample consisted of PBMCs. This sequence originates from a woman between 40 and 50 years old in good health and CMV-seronegative. The gene calls are TRBV13 and TRBJ2-7, with D possibly matching TRBD1 (6 bases). The CDR3 DNA reads as TGTGCCAGCAGCTTAGGGCAGGGGCCCTTGGGCGAGCAGTACTTC. Translation: CASSLGQGPLGEQYF.